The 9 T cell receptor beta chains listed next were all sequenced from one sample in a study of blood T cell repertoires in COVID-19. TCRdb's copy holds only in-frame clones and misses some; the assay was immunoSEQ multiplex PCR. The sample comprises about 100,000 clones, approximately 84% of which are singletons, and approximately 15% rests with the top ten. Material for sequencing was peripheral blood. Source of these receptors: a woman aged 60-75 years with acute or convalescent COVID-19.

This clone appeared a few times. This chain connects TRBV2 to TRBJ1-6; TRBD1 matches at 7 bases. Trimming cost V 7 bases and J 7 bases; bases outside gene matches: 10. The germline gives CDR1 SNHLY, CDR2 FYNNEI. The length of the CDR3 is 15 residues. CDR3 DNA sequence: TGTGCCAGCACTATGACAGGGACGGGCAATTCACCCCTCCACTTT. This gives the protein CASTMTGTGNSPLHF.

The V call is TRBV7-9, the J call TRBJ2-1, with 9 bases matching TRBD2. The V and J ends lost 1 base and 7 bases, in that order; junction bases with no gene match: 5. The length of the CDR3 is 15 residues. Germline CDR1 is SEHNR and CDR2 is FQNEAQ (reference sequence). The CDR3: CASSLDGGGANEQFF. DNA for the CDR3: TGTGCCAGCAGCTTAGATGGCGGGGGGGCAAATGAGCAGTTCTTC.

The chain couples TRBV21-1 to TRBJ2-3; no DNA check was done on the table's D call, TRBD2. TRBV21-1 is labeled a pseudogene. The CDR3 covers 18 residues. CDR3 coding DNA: TGTGCCAGCAGCAAAGTGGTGATTCGGCGGCACAGCACAGATACGCAGTATTTT. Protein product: CASSKVVIRRHSTDTQYF.

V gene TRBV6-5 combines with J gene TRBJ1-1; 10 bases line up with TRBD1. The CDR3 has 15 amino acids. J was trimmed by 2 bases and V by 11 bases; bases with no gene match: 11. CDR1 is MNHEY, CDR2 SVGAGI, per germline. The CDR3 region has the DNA TGTGCCGGTCGGACAGGGGGAAGGGTCAACACTGAAGCTTTCTTT. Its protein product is CAGRTGGRVNTEAFF.

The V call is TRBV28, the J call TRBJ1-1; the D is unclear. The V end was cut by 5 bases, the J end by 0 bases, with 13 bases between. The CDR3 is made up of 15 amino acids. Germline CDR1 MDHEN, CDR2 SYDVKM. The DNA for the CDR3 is TGTGCCAGCAGTCCGGGAGTTGGAATGAACACTGAAGCTTTCTTT. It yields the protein CASSPGVGMNTEAFF.

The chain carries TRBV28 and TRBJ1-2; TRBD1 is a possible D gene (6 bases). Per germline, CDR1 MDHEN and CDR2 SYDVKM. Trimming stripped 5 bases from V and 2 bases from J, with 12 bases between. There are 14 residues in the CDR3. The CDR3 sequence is CASSPGVSNYGYTF. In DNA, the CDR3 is TGTGCCAGCAGTCCAGGGGTATCCAACTATGGCTACACCTTC.

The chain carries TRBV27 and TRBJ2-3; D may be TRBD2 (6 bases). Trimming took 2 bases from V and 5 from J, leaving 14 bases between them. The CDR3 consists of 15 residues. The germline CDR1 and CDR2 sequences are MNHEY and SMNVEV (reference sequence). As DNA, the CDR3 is TGTGCCAGCAGTTTAATATACGGGGACTTAGATACGCAGTATTTT. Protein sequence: CASSLIYGDLDTQYF.

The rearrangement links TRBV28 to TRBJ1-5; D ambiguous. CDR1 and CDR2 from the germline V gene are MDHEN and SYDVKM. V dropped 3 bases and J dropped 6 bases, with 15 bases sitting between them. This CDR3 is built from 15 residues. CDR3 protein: CASSFIGPAGQPQHF. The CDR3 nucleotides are TGTGCCAGCAGTTTTATAGGGCCGGCGGGTCAGCCCCAGCATTTT.

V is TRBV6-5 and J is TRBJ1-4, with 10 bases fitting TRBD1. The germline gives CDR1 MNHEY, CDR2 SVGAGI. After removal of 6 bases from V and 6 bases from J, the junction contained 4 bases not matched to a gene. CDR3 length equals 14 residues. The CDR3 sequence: CASSPTGGYEKLFF. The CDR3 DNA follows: TGTGCCAGCAGCCCGACAGGGGGCTATGAAAAACTGTTTTTT.